Listed here are 20 T cell receptor beta chains from one sample, sequenced in a study of response to subunit inactivated influenza vaccine. TCRdb analysed the RT-PCR reads with MiXCR anew, one entry per CDR3 protein. The sample carries 550,000 to 800,000 distinct CDR3 sequences, approximately 15% recorded once. The input for sequencing was PBMCs from blood, taken around two weeks before vaccination. These receptors were taken from a man aged 50 to 60 who received an inactivated influenza vaccine.

The chain carries TRBV3-1 and TRBJ2-1, with D perhaps assigned TRBD1 or TRBD2 (6 bases each). Between the trimmed V and J ends, which lost 8 bases and 4 bases, there was a span of 24 bases. Per the germline V gene, CDR1 is LGHDT and CDR2 is YNNKEL (reference sequence). The CDR3 is made up of 17 amino acids. This CDR3 reads CASCEQVPGGPYNEQFF. DNA of the CDR3: TGTGCCAGCTGCGAACAGGTCCCTGGGGGGCCATACAATGAGCAGTTCTTC.

This clonotype was counted only a few times. The chain employs TRBV25-1 and TRBJ2-5, with unresolved D. V was shortened by 7 bases and J by 4 bases, with 13 bases between the two germline ends. The CDR3 is 13 residues long. Germline-derived CDR1 and CDR2 are MGHDK and SYGVNS. CDR3 region: CASTGTNGETQYF. The CDR3, as DNA: TGTGCCAGCACCGGAACAAATGGAGAGACCCAGTACTTC.

This clonotype was counted between two and nine times. This chain joins TRBV9 and TRBJ1-5; no clear D gene. The CDR3 covers 13 residues. Between the trimmed V and J ends, which lost 1 base and 11 bases, there was a span of 13 bases. Germline CDR1 SGDLS, CDR2 YYNGEE. CDR3 nucleotide sequence: TGTGCCAGCAGCGTAACGCCCTTAACGTCCCAGCATTTT. Its translation is CASSVTPLTSQHF.

V is TRBV4-3 and J is TRBJ2-1; D is tentatively TRBD1 or TRBD2 (5 bases each). V dropped 0 bases and J dropped 0 bases, with 12 bases sitting between them. This CDR3 is 17 amino acids long. CDR1 LGHNA and CDR2 YSLEER come from the germline V gene. DNA of the CDR3: TGCGCCAGCAGCCAAGAGGGGTGGGGGAGCTCCTACAATGAGCAGTTCTTC. It encodes CASSQEGWGSSYNEQFF.

This chain uses TRBV7-8 with TRBJ1-5; 9 nucleotides agree with TRBD1. The CDR3 extends over 15 amino acids. Looked up from germline, CDR1 is SGHVS and CDR2 is FQNEAQ. The V gene end was trimmed by 5 bases and the J gene end by 7 bases; junction bases not matched to a gene: 9. In nucleotides, the CDR3 is TGTGCCAGCAGCCCATGGAGACAGGGGGGACAGCCCCAGCATTTT. This sequence encodes CASSPWRQGGQPQHF.

This clonotype was seen a few times. The genes are TRBV11-2 and TRBJ1-1, with D unclear. V was trimmed by 5 bases and J by 6 bases, leaving 16 bases between them. Per the germline V gene, CDR1 is SGHAT and CDR2 is FQNNGV. This CDR3 has 14 amino acids. The CDR3 here is CASSPKRSHAEAFF. The DNA for the CDR3 is TGTGCCAGCAGCCCTAAGAGGTCCCACGCTGAAGCTTTCTTT.

Only a few counts were recorded for this clonotype. The V gene is TRBV4-1, the J gene TRBJ2-1; D ambiguous. Germline V gene data show CDR1 as MGHRA and CDR2 as YSYEKL. V was trimmed by 0 bases and J by 9 bases, leaving 18 bases between them. This CDR3 is 16 amino acids long. CDR3 DNA sequence: TGCGCCAGCAGCCAAGACTACCCTGAACTCTGGGGTGAGCAGTTCTTC. This translates into CASSQDYPELWGEQFF.

This clonotype was seen a handful of times. This rearrangement joins TRBV18 to TRBJ2-1; 11 bases line up with TRBD2. CDR1 and CDR2 from the germline V gene are KGHSH and LQKENI. J lost 6 bases, V lost 6 bases, and 13 bases had no gene match. The CDR3 spans 17 residues. This CDR3 reads CASSTRPPSGRSNEQFF. The CDR3 DNA sequence: TGTGCCAGCTCCACCAGACCCCCTAGCGGGAGGTCCAATGAGCAGTTCTTC.

This clonotype occurred many times. The V call is TRBV7-9, the J call TRBJ1-5; D unresolved. Trimming took 2 bases from V and 3 from J, leaving 8 bases between them. Germline V gives CDR1 SEHNR, CDR2 FQNEAQ (reference sequence). There are 14 residues in the CDR3. CDR3 nucleotides: TGTGCCAGCAGCTTAATCGGTTACAATCAGCCCCAGCATTTT. This encodes CASSLIGYNQPQHF.

This clonotype has a count of ten or more. This rearrangement joins TRBV15 to TRBJ2-1; TRBD2 is a possible D gene (6 bases). V dropped 3 bases and J dropped 6 bases, with 15 bases sitting between them. CDR1 is LNHNV and CDR2 is YYDKDF in the germline V gene (reference sequence). CDR3 length: 15 amino acids. DNA of the CDR3: TGTGCCACCAGCAGCGGGACTCCCGCTCTCAATGAGCAGTTCTTC. It codes for CATSSGTPALNEQFF.

This clonotype was observed a handful of times. V and J are TRBV12-3 or TRBV12-4 and TRBJ1-6, with a weak D call TRBD1 (5 bases). The ends were cut back, 1 base at V and 7 bases at J, with 5 bases in the middle. The CDR3 covers 13 residues. The CDR3 reads CASSLGQNSPLHF. As DNA, the CDR3 is TGTGCCAGCAGTTTAGGACAGAATTCACCCCTCCACTTT.

This clonotype was observed a few times. The rearrangement uses TRBV20-1 and TRBJ2-1; D call uncertain. Trimming cost V 4 bases and J 2 bases, with 12 bases left between them. Germline CDR1 and CDR2: DFQATT and SNEGSKA (reference sequence). The CDR3 is made up of 14 amino acids. The CDR3 protein is CSAILDNTYNEQFF. In DNA form, the CDR3 reads TGCAGTGCTATACTTGATAACACCTACAATGAGCAGTTCTTC.

This clonotype came up a few times. The genes are TRBV15 and TRBJ2-7; possible D gene TRBD1, 6 bases. The CDR3 is 14 amino acids. Germline lookup yields CDR1 LNHNV and CDR2 YYDKDF (reference sequence). The V end lost 0 bases, the J end lost 3 bases, and 9 bases lay between the germline ends. The CDR3 DNA is TGTGCCACCAGCAGAGATCGCAGGGGCTACGAGCAGTACTTC. It codes for CATSRDRRGYEQYF.

This clonotype was observed a handful of times. The chain recombines TRBV11-2 with TRBJ2-3; 8 bases align to TRBD2. The germline V gene has CDR1 SGHAT and CDR2 FQNNGV. This CDR3 is 16 amino acids long. V shed 4 bases, J shed 0 bases, and the junction held 6 bases outside the gene matches. CDR3 in amino acids: CASSSNLAGSTDTQYF. The CDR3 nucleotides read TGTGCCAGCAGCTCGAATTTAGCGGGAAGCACAGATACGCAGTATTTT.

This clonotype has a handful of counts. The CDR3 protein is CASSEGDSDNEQFF. In nucleotides, the CDR3 is TGTGCCAGCAGTGAGGGCGATTCTGACAATGAGCAGTTCTTC. V is TRBV2 and J is TRBJ2-1; D not certain. Germline loops: CDR1 SNHLY, CDR2 FYNNEI. This CDR3 region has 14 residues. The V gene lost 3 bases and the J gene lost 5 bases, with 11 bases spanning the gap.

The V and J genes are TRBV19 and TRBJ2-5; 8 bases match TRBD1. The CDR3 has 15 amino acids. The germline V gene has CDR1 LNHDA and CDR2 SQIVND (reference sequence). The V gene end was trimmed by 4 bases and the J gene end by 4 bases; junction bases not matched to a gene: 8. Here the CDR3 DNA reads TGTGCCAGTAGTACGCAGACAGGGGCGGGAGAGACCCAGTACTTC. Amino acid sequence: CASSTQTGAGETQYF.

At least ten counts were recorded for this clonotype. The rearrangement uses TRBV7-8 and TRBJ2-7; D is uncertain. CDR3 length: 14 residues. V lost 4 bases to trimming and J lost 1 base, with 11 bases between them. From germline, CDR1 is SGHVS and CDR2 FQNEAQ. The CDR3, as DNA: TGTGCCAGCAGCTCCCAGAGAGTTTCCTACGAGCAGTACTTC. Translated: CASSSQRVSYEQYF.

This clonotype was seen a few times. This chain links TRBV10-3 with TRBJ2-2, with 13 bases lining up with TRBD2. CDR1 and CDR2 from the germline V gene are ENHRY and SYGVKD. The V gene end was trimmed by 5 bases and the J gene end by 0 bases; junction bases not matched to a gene: 12. This CDR3 has 20 amino acids. The CDR3 is CAISRKTPGLAGTNTGELFF. CDR3 sequence (DNA): TGTGCCATCAGTCGGAAGACCCCGGGACTAGCGGGGACGAACACCGGGGAGCTGTTTTTT.

This clonotype was observed a handful of times. The genes are TRBV5-5 and TRBJ2-5; D perhaps matches TRBD1 (6 bases). V lost 4 bases, J lost 5 bases, and 21 bases lay in between. The CDR3 runs 16 residues. CDR1 and CDR2 from the germline V gene are SGHKS and YYEKEE (reference sequence). The CDR3 here is CASSQGGRRGLETQYF. CDR3 DNA: TGTGCCAGCAGCCAGGGTGGGCGCAGGGGTCTGGAGACCCAGTACTTC.

V gene TRBV15 combines with J gene TRBJ1-5; possibly TRBD1 for D (6 bases). V was pared by 1 base and J by 6 bases, with 16 bases between. The germline V gene encodes CDR1 LNHNV and CDR2 YYDKDF (reference sequence). The CDR3 sequence is 16 residues long. The DNA of the CDR3 is TGTGCCACCAGCAGAGGTGGCAGGGGAGCGTTTCAGCCCCAGCATTTT. Translating gives CATSRGGRGAFQPQHF.